The source of this TCR beta chain is a study of T-cell memory formation after mild COVID-19. This clonotype was observed a few times. Employing constant-segment primers, 5'RACE generated TCR alpha and TCR beta cDNA libraries bearing sample barcodes and UMIs. TCRdb processed the 5' RACE reads anew with MiXCR; each CDR3 protein has one entry. Among a few hundred thousand distinct CDR3 sequences listed, approximately 22% were seen once. Sample: PBMCs or a T cell subset sorted from them (not recorded which). This TCR was sampled from a man between 18 and 35 years old who had mild COVID-19 (a few samples of this study predate the infection). Cell type and time point are not known.

The CDR3 region has the DNA TGTGCCATCAGTGGATCGGGGTTCGAGCAGTACTTC. Amino acids: CAISGSGFEQYF. The chain is built from TRBV10-3 and TRBJ2-7; perhaps TRBD2 as D (5 bases). The germline gives CDR1 ENHRY, CDR2 SYGVKD. The CDR3 has 12 residues. The V and J ends lost 4 bases and 6 bases respectively, with 10 bases between them.